These 10 T cell receptor beta chains originate from one sample sequenced in a study of T cell responses to AZD1222 COVID-19 vaccine. Data came from immunoSEQ multiplex PCR; TCRdb stores just in-frame clones and leaves some out. The data contain more than 40,000 clones, less than 95% of them singletons. Sample: peripheral blood, taken 28 days after the second AZD1222 dose. Receptor source: an adult who received the AZD1222 COVID-19 vaccine.

The chain has TRBV4-1 and TRBJ1-1; 12 positions match TRBD1. This CDR3 is 15 amino acids long. Germline V gene data show CDR1 as MGHRA and CDR2 as YSYEKL. With V trimmed by 3 bases and J by 10 bases, 9 bases remained unmatched. CDR3 sequence: CASSQGWGQGAVAFF. In DNA form, the CDR3 reads TGCGCCAGCAGCCAGGGGTGGGGACAGGGGGCTGTAGCTTTCTTT.

The chain uses TRBV30 and TRBJ1-2; D is perhaps TRBD1 (6 bases). From germline, CDR1 is GTSNPN and CDR2 SVGIG (reference sequence). Between the trimmed V and J ends, which lost 5 bases and 6 bases, there was a span of 25 bases. This CDR3 comprises 16 residues. The CDR3 here is CAWVPSGQPFSDGYTF. The CDR3 DNA reads as TGTGCCTGGGTACCCTCGGGACAACCCTTTTCGGATGGCTACACCTTC.

This clone is a singleton in its sample. CDR3 DNA sequence: TGCGCCAGCAGTGAACAGGGTGCTTCACCCCTCCACTTT. It encodes CASSEQGASPLHF. The V gene is TRBV10-1, the J gene TRBJ1-6, with D perhaps TRBD1 (6 bases). Trimming pared 3 bases from V and 9 bases from J, leaving 9 bases between. Germline V lookup: CDR1 WNHNN, CDR2 SYGVQD (reference sequence). The CDR3 is made up of 13 amino acids.

This clone was detected only once. The chain recombines TRBV7-2 with TRBJ2-7, with a possible D match to TRBD1 (6 bases). CDR3 size: 14 residues. CDR1 is SGHTA, CDR2 FQGNSA, per germline. Between the trimmed V and J ends, which lost 2 bases and 3 bases, there was a span of 11 bases. The CDR3 sequence is CASSLNGQNYEQYF. Written as DNA, the CDR3 is TGTGCCAGCAGCTTAAACGGACAGAACTACGAGCAGTACTTC.

The chain combines TRBV5-5 with TRBJ1-1, with TRBD1 identical over 9 bases. Germline V gene data show CDR1 as SGHKS and CDR2 as YYEKEE (reference sequence). This CDR3 spans 16 amino acids. Trimming removed 3 bases from V and 4 bases from J; junction bases left unmatched: 10. The CDR3 is CASSSFTGTGPTEAFF. CDR3 DNA sequence: TGTGCCAGCAGCTCCTTCACCGGGACAGGGCCCACTGAAGCTTTCTTT.

This chain links TRBV24-1 with TRBJ1-5; D gene uncertain. Trimming removed 3 bases from V and 0 bases from J, with 14 bases in between. The germline gives CDR1 KGHDR, CDR2 SFDVKD. The CDR3 extends over 17 amino acids. CDR3 DNA: TGTGCCACCAGTGATGTCGATCATCGGGATAGCAATCAGCCCCAGCATTTT. Translation: CATSDVDHRDSNQPQHF.

The chain is built from TRBV7-2 and TRBJ1-2; tentative D call: TRBD1 (6 bases). The CDR3 covers 15 residues. V lost 0 bases to trimming and J lost 8 bases, with 16 bases between them. In germline, CDR1 is SGHTA, CDR2 FQGNSA. As DNA, the CDR3 is TGTGCCAGCAGCTTAGCGTGGTCAGGGGCCGGAGGCTACACCTTC. Residues: CASSLAWSGAGGYTF.

This chain joins TRBV5-1 and TRBJ1-6, with D possibly being TRBD1 (5 bases). This CDR3 comprises 16 residues. V dropped 4 bases and J dropped 0 bases, with 11 bases sitting between them. Germline-derived CDR1 and CDR2 are SGHRS and YFSETQ. The CDR3 is CASSPRASSYNSPLHF. The CDR3 nucleotides read TGCGCCAGCAGCCCCAGGGCCAGCTCCTATAATTCACCCCTCCACTTT.

This clone was picked up one time. The chain joins TRBV19 to TRBJ2-2; D not resolved. With 1 base removed from V and 6 bases from J, the gap between germline ends came to 6 bases. Germline CDR1 LNHDA, CDR2 SQIVND (reference sequence). This CDR3 contains 13 residues. The CDR3 reads CASSIVRAGELFF. CDR3 in DNA: TGTGCCAGTAGTATAGTACGGGCCGGGGAGCTGTTTTTT.

The chain has TRBV7-2 and TRBJ2-7, with 7 bases aligning to TRBD2. CDR3 length equals 15 residues. Germline V CDR1 and CDR2: SGHTA, FQGNSA. The junction had 10 bases not matched to a gene; V was cut back by 5 bases and J by 3 bases. CDR3 amino acids: CASSLLQGGVYEQYF. Here the CDR3 DNA reads TGTGCCAGCAGCCTACTTCAGGGAGGGGTCTACGAGCAGTACTTC.